The clone carrying this T cell receptor (beta chain) was detected only once. As yet, its antigen is unknown. These data are taken from a study of T cell responses to AZD1222 COVID-19 vaccine. Study observations and caveats: Just a handful of AZD1222 recipients were seropositive at baseline.

Profiled with immunoSEQ multiplex PCR; TCRdb holds only in-frame clones, not every one. Among around 140,000 clones listed, 90% to 95% were seen once. The sequenced sample was peripheral blood, obtained 28 days after the second AZD1222 dose. This TCR came from an adult who received the AZD1222 COVID-19 vaccine.

This CDR3 reads CASSFWEASGYTF. DNA of the CDR3: TGTGCCAGCAGTTTCTGGGAGGCAAGTGGCTACACCTTC. The chain carries TRBV27 and TRBJ1-2; D call uncertain. The CDR3 is made up of 13 amino acids. Germline assignment: CDR1 MNHEY and CDR2 SMNVEV (reference sequence). Trimming left V 3 bases short and J 7 bases short, with 12 bases between.